Listed here is a single TCR beta chain. Produced via immunoSEQ multiplex PCR; TCRdb's table is partial and in-frame only. The table has about 19,000 clones, 75% to 85% seen once. This CDR3 is 14 amino acids long. CDR1 MNHEY and CDR2 SMNVEV come from the germline V gene (reference sequence). The V gene lost 8 bases and the J gene lost 4 bases, with 18 bases spanning the gap. The data are from a study of OX40 agonist ivuxolimab in advanced cancers. Whole-study context: Across the patients, intravenous ivuxolimab was delivered every 2 weeks at 0.01 to 10 mg/kg.

The sequencing here drew on CD4+ or CD8+ T cells sorted from blood, taken in a trial of the OX40 agonist ivuxolimab. This chain joins TRBV27 and TRBJ2-7, with D unresolved. The origin of this receptor is an adult with an advanced solid tumor such as melanoma, head and neck, liver or kidney cancer. This CDR3 reads CASSYQGLGYEQYF. In DNA form, the CDR3 reads TGTGCCAGCTCTTACCAAGGGCTAGGGTACGAGCAGTACTTC.